These 27 T cell receptor beta chains were sequenced from one sample in a study of siplizumab effects on memory and regulatory T cells. Sequencing was performed with immunoSEQ multiplex PCR; in TCRdb, only in-frame clones are kept and a portion is missing. The sample holds some 7,700 clones; 60% to 80% are singletons and the top ten take 67%. Material for sequencing was effector memory CD8+ T cells sorted from blood. Subset denoted: unstimulated CD8+ effector memory T cells. The source is a human donor in good health.

The V call is TRBV7-3, the J call TRBJ1-2, with a possible D match to TRBD1 (5 bases). CDR3 size: 14 residues. The germline CDR1 and CDR2 sequences are SGHTA and FQGTGA. Between the trimmed V and J ends, which lost 5 bases and 3 bases, there was a span of 13 bases. The CDR3: CASSLQGRDYGYTF. DNA for the CDR3: TGTGCCAGCAGCCTTCAGGGAAGAGACTATGGCTACACCTTC.

This clone appeared once. This chain joins TRBV27 and TRBJ2-1; no clear D gene. Germline lookup yields CDR1 MNHEY and CDR2 SMNVEV (reference sequence). Trimming shortened V by 4 bases and J by 0 bases, and 7 bases separated the two germline ends. The CDR3 loop spans 14 amino acids. This CDR3 is CASSSLSSYNEQFF. As DNA, the CDR3 is TGTGCCAGCAGTTCCCTCAGCTCCTACAATGAGCAGTTCTTC.

The rearrangement joins TRBV6-1 to TRBJ1-5; TRBD1 might be the D (5 bases). The CDR3 is 14 residues long. The V and J ends lost 6 bases and 11 bases respectively, with 20 bases between them. The germline V gene encodes CDR1 MNHNS and CDR2 SASEGT. This CDR3 reads CASRAGGPHTAQHF. For the CDR3, the DNA is TGTGCCAGCAGGGCGGGGGGACCCCATACGGCCCAGCATTTT.

This chain uses TRBV6-4 with TRBJ2-3, with a possible D match to TRBD1 (7 bases). The CDR3 runs to 16 residues. V lost 0 bases and J 3 bases, leaving 13 bases between the germline ends. CDR1 MRHNA and CDR2 SNTAGT come from the germline V gene. The CDR3 spells CASSDSEGAVTDTQYF. CDR3 bases: TGTGCCAGCAGTGACTCGGAGGGGGCGGTAACAGATACGCAGTATTTT.

This clone has more than one count but fewer than ten. This chain joins TRBV27 and TRBJ2-7; no clear D. The CDR3 is made up of 12 amino acids. V shed 8 bases and J shed 3 bases, with 11 bases lying between them. Per the germline V gene, CDR1 is MNHEY and CDR2 is SMNVEV (reference sequence). Here the CDR3 reads CASFSASYEQYF. The CDR3 DNA is TGTGCCAGCTTTTCTGCCAGCTACGAGCAGTACTTC.

The CDR3 is CASSFRLAVQETQYF. The CDR3 DNA is TGTGCCAGCAGCTTTCGGCTAGCGGTACAAGAGACCCAGTACTTC. J is TRBJ2-5 and V is TRBV7-9; the match to TRBD2 covers 7 bases. The V segment lost 3 bases and the J segment 2 bases; nucleotides outside the gene matches: 6. Germline V gives CDR1 SEHNR, CDR2 FQNEAQ (reference sequence). This CDR3 has 15 amino acids.

This clone was seen a few times. This chain uses TRBV5-6 with TRBJ1-5; perhaps TRBD1 as D (6 bases). CDR3 length: 14 residues. V was clipped by 0 bases and J by 6 bases, with 10 bases between them. Germline values: CDR1 SGHDT, CDR2 YYEEEE. The CDR3 spells CASSLAQGRQPQHF. Here the CDR3 DNA reads TGTGCCAGCAGCTTGGCACAGGGTCGTCAGCCCCAGCATTTT. Variable domain in full (rest from reference TRBV5-6 and TRBJ1-5): DAGVTQSPTHLIKTRGQQVTLRCSPKSGHDTVSWYQQALGQGPQFIFQYYEEEERQRGNFPDRFSGHQFPNYSSELNVNALLLGDSALYLCASSLAQGRQPQHFGDGTRLSIL.

The chain joins TRBV5-4 to TRBJ1-1; a possible D gene is TRBD1 (6 bases). Germline CDR1 is SGHNT and CDR2 is YYREEE (reference sequence). Trimming cost V 3 bases and J 3 bases, with 18 bases left between them. The CDR3 runs to 16 residues. DNA for the CDR3: TGTGCCAGCAGCTCTCCGGGGGCGGCATCATACACTGAAGCTTTCTTT. Encoded protein: CASSSPGAASYTEAFF.

With respect to this clone: The identical CDR3 is also encoded by other nucleotide sequences in the sample. V gene TRBV6-4 combines with J gene TRBJ2-2; D call uncertain. Trimming left V 0 bases short and J 3 bases short, with 2 bases between. Germline CDR1 reads MRHNA; CDR2 reads SNTAGT. The CDR3 has 13 amino acids. In nucleotides, the CDR3 is TGTGCCAGCAGTGACTCAGACACCGGGGAGCTGTTTTTT. Its translation: CASSDSDTGELFF.

The chain has TRBV4-1 and TRBJ2-2; D is possibly TRBD1 or TRBD2 (6 bases each). This CDR3 has 15 residues. Trimming stripped 4 bases from V and 5 bases from J, with 14 bases between. The germline CDR1 and CDR2 sequences are MGHRA and YSYEKL. CDR3: CASSLRQEGTGELFF. DNA of the CDR3: TGCGCCAGCAGCCTGCGACAGGAGGGGACCGGGGAGCTGTTTTTT.

The chain couples TRBV27 to TRBJ2-1; D unclear. The germline gives CDR1 MNHEY, CDR2 SMNVEV (reference sequence). V lost 2 bases, J lost 7 bases, and 6 bases lay in between. This CDR3 has 12 residues. The CDR3 DNA follows: TGTGCCAGCAGTTTAATGGGTAATGAGCAGTTCTTC. Protein sequence: CASSLMGNEQFF.

The gene calls are TRBV6-5 and TRBJ2-6; D is perhaps TRBD2 (5 bases). Germline CDR1 is MNHEY and CDR2 is SVGAGI. The CDR3 runs 15 residues. V lost 2 bases and J 0 bases, leaving 5 bases between the germline ends. This CDR3 is CASSYRDSGANVLTF. In DNA, the CDR3 is TGTGCCAGCAGTTACCGGGACTCTGGGGCCAACGTCCTGACTTTC.

V gene TRBV5-1 combines with J gene TRBJ2-7; D gene unclear. V was pared by 0 bases and J by 7 bases, with 5 bases between. Germline CDR1 and CDR2: SGHRS and YFSETQ. CDR3 length equals 11 residues. In DNA form, the CDR3 reads TGCGCCAGCAGCTTGGTGGGAGAGCAGTACTTC. Translated, it gives CASSLVGEQYF. Complete variable domain (other parts from reference TRBV5-1 and TRBJ2-7): KAGVTQTPRYLIKTRGQQVTLSCSPISGHRSVSWYQQTPGQGLQFLFEYFSETQRNKGNFPGRFSGRQFSNSRSEMNVSTLELGDSALYLCASSLVGEQYFGPGTRLTVT.

V gene TRBV5-8 combines with J gene TRBJ2-7, with 10 nucleotides matching TRBD2. This CDR3 contains 15 residues. With 2 bases clipped from V and 0 bases from J, the junction kept 2 bases outside the gene matches. Germline lookup yields CDR1 SGHTS and CDR2 YDEGEE. The CDR3 bases are TGTGCCAGCAGCTTACTAGCGGGGTACTCCTACGAGCAGTACTTC. Translated: CASSLLAGYSYEQYF.

This clone was seen only a few times. The CDR3 loop reads CASSGQGVGYEQYF. The CDR3 DNA is TGTGCCAGCAGTGGACAGGGAGTAGGCTACGAGCAGTACTTC. The chain joins TRBV2 to TRBJ2-7, with 7 bases matching TRBD1. From germline, CDR1 is SNHLY and CDR2 FYNNEI. The CDR3 spans 14 residues. J lost 3 bases, V lost 4 bases, and 6 bases had no gene match.

This clone has a handful of counts. The V gene is TRBV19, the J gene TRBJ2-1; D uncertain. Trimming took 5 bases from V and 8 from J, leaving 7 bases between them. CDR1 and CDR2 (germline): LNHDA, SQIVND (reference sequence). The CDR3 spans 11 residues. The CDR3 loop reads CASSAHHEQFF. The DNA for the CDR3 is TGTGCCAGTAGTGCCCACCATGAGCAGTTCTTC. The full variable domain, its missing parts supplied by reference TRBV19 and TRBJ2-1, is DGGITQSPKYLFRKEGQNVTLSCEQNLNHDAMYWYRQDPGQGLRLIYYSQIVNDFQKGDIAEGYSVSREKKESFPLTVTSAQKNPTAFYLCASSAHHEQFFGPGTRLTVL.

The chain uses TRBV27 and TRBJ1-2; no clear D. The CDR3 contains 15 residues. Germline CDR1 MNHEY, CDR2 SMNVEV (reference sequence). V was shortened by 2 bases and J by 4 bases, with 14 bases between the two germline ends. In nucleotides, the CDR3 is TGTGCCAGCAGTTTAGACGGCCAGGTGGGCTATGGCTACACCTTC. This translates into CASSLDGQVGYGYTF.

The chain is built from TRBV19 and TRBJ2-1; 10 bases are a match to TRBD2. Trimming cost V 9 bases and J 4 bases; bases outside gene matches: 6. This CDR3 is 14 amino acids long. The germline gives CDR1 LNHDA, CDR2 SQIVND (reference sequence). CDR3 sequence (DNA): TGTGCCAGCCGTGATAGCGGGGGGTACAATGAGCAGTTCTTC. Protein sequence: CASRDSGGYNEQFF. Together with reference TRBV19 and TRBJ2-1, the CDR3 gives the full variable domain: DGGITQSPKYLFRKEGQNVTLSCEQNLNHDAMYWYRQDPGQGLRLIYYSQIVNDFQKGDIAEGYSVSREKKESFPLTVTSAQKNPTAFYLCASRDSGGYNEQFFGPGTRLTVL.

Here the CDR3 reads CATSIGGDTGELFF. The CDR3 nucleotides read TGTGCCACCAGCATAGGGGGCGACACCGGGGAGCTGTTTTTT. The chain joins TRBV15 to TRBJ2-2; 7 bases match TRBD1. Per the germline V gene, CDR1 is LNHNV and CDR2 is YYDKDF (reference sequence). V trimming: 4 bases; J trimming: 3 bases; junction bases outside the gene matches: 2. CDR3 length: 14 amino acids.

CDR3 residues: CASSQGHYGYTF. For the CDR3, the DNA is TGCGCCAGCAGTCAAGGACACTATGGCTACACCTTC. The rearrangement links TRBV23-1 to TRBJ1-2; unclear D gene. TRBV23-1 is placed among ORFs of uncertain function. The CDR3 sequence is 12 residues long. V lost 2 bases, J lost 3 bases, and 4 bases lay in between.

The CDR3 DNA sequence: TGTGCCAGTACTATTAGCGGATACAATGAGCAGTTCTTC. This encodes CASTISGYNEQFF. This sequence joins TRBV19 and TRBJ2-1; TRBD2 might be the D (6 bases). Trimming pared 7 bases from V and 4 bases from J, leaving 11 bases between. The CDR3 is 13 amino acids. The germline gives CDR1 LNHDA, CDR2 SQIVND (reference sequence). Complete variable domain (other parts from reference TRBV19 and TRBJ2-1): DGGITQSPKYLFRKEGQNVTLSCEQNLNHDAMYWYRQDPGQGLRLIYYSQIVNDFQKGDIAEGYSVSREKKESFPLTVTSAQKNPTAFYLCASTISGYNEQFFGPGTRLTVL.

This clone showed up just a few times. CDR3 sequence (DNA): TGTGCCAGCAGCCAAGATCCGGGGGCTGGGCAGCCCCAGCATTTT. Protein: CASSQDPGAGQPQHF. This chain links TRBV4-2 with TRBJ1-5; the D gene is possibly TRBD1 (6 bases). CDR3 size: 15 residues. Trimming left V 0 bases short and J 7 bases short, with 13 bases between. CDR1 LGHNA and CDR2 YNFKEQ come from the germline V gene.

This clone was counted a few times. This chain connects TRBV19 to TRBJ1-5, with D possibly being TRBD1 (5 bases). Germline V CDR1 and CDR2: LNHDA, SQIVND (reference sequence). V was clipped by 5 bases and J by 8 bases, with 19 bases between them. The CDR3 spans 15 residues. The CDR3 here is CASSETTDPKEPQHF. In nucleotides, the CDR3 is TGTGCCAGTAGTGAGACGACAGACCCTAAGGAGCCCCAGCATTTT.

The rearrangement uses TRBV27 and TRBJ2-1; weak D call: TRBD2 (5 bases). V dropped 5 bases and J dropped 0 bases, with 14 bases sitting between them. There are 16 residues in the CDR3. Germline CDR1 is MNHEY and CDR2 is SMNVEV (reference sequence). The CDR3 bases are TGTGCCAGCAGTCCCCTCTTGGGGAGCTCCTACAATGAGCAGTTCTTC. Its translation: CASSPLLGSSYNEQFF.

As for this clone: At one end the junction does not follow the germline gene, possibly because of a read error. CDR3 sequence reads: CASRYSDSGGSNEQFF. The CDR3 bases are TGTGCCAGCAGGTACTCAGATAGCGGGGGGTCTAATGAGCAGTTCTTC. The chain has TRBV6-6 and TRBJ2-1; 10 bases match TRBD2. This CDR3 has 16 residues. Germline V gene lookup returns CDR1 MNHNY and CDR2 SVGAGI (reference sequence).

V and J are TRBV6-5 and TRBJ2-7; perhaps TRBD1 as D (6 bases). V was clipped by 5 bases and J by 4 bases, with 15 bases between them. This CDR3 comprises 14 residues. Germline-derived CDR1 and CDR2 are MNHEY and SVGAGI. The CDR3 is CASSAGAGEYEQYF. The CDR3 DNA reads as TGTGCCAGCAGTGCCGGGGCAGGGGAGTACGAGCAGTACTTC.

This clone was counted a single time. The genes are TRBV10-3 and TRBJ2-1; 10 nucleotides line up with TRBD2. The CDR3 covers 16 residues. Losses at the gene ends were 4 bases for V and 4 bases for J; bases not matched to a gene: 7. Germline V gene sequence: CDR1 ENHRY, CDR2 SYGVKD. The CDR3 sequence: CAISATTSGLYNEQFF. The DNA of the CDR3 is TGTGCCATCAGTGCCACGACTAGCGGGCTTTACAATGAGCAGTTCTTC.